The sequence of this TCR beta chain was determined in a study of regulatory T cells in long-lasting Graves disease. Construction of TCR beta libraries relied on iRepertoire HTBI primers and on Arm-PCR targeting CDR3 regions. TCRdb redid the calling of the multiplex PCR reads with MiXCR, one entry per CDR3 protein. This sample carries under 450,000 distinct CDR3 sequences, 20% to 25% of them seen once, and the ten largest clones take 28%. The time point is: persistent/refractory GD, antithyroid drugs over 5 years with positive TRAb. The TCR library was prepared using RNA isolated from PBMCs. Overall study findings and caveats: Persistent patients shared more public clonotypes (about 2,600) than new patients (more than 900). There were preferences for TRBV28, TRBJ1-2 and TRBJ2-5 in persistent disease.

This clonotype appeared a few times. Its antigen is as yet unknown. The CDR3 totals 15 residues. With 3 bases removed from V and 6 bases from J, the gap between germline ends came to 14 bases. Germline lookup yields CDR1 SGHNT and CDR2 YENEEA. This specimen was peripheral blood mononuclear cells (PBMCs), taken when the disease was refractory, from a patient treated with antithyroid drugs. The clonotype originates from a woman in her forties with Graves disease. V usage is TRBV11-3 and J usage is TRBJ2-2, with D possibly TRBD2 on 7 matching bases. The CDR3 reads CASSFSRGGSGELFF. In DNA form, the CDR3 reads TGTGCCAGCAGCTTCTCGAGGGGGGGTTCCGGGGAGCTGTTTTTT.